This T cell receptor beta chain was identified in a study of control samples from healthy donors and cancer patients. Clones were read by immunoSEQ multiplex PCR, and TCRdb kept only the in-frame ones, dropping some. This table holds roughly 160,000 clones, 88% found once. Germline V gene sequence: CDR1 MGHRA, CDR2 YSYEKL. With 0 bases clipped from V and 2 bases from J, the junction kept 11 bases outside the gene matches. There are 19 residues in the CDR3. The chain is built from TRBV4-1 and TRBJ2-7; 12 nucleotides agree with TRBD2. Sequencing input: blood. This TCR was recovered from a woman aged 25 to 45 in good health. Written as DNA, the CDR3 is TGCGCCAGCAGCCAAGATCAGGCTAGCGGGAGGGTCTCTGCCTACGAGCAGTACTTC. Translation: CASSQDQASGRVSAYEQYF.